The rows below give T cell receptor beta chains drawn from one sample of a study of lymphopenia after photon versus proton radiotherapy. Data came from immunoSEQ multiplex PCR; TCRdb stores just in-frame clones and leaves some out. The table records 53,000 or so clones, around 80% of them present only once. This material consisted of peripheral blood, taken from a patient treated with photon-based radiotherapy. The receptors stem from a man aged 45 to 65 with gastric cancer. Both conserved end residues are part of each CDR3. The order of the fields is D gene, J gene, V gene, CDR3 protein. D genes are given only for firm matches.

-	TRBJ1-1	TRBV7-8	CASSLDQGRGSEAFF
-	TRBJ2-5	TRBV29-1	CSVEPPGGQETQYF
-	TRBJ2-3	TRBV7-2	CASSFRAASTDTQYF
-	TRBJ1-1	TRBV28	CASLVRDTEAFF
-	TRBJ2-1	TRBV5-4	CASSLAGWTLDSEQFF
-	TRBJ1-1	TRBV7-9	CASSFEVTEAFF
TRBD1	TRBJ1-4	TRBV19	CASSRQAGTGGFNEKLFF
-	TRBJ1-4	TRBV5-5	CASSPRGATLNEKLFF
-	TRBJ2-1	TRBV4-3	CASSQEPQGNNEQFF
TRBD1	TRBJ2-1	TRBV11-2	CASRSPGTGANEQFF
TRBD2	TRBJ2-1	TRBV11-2	CASSVAGGGYNEQFF
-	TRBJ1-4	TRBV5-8	CASSSKGVTNEKLFF
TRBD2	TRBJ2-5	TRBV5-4	CASSPPQTSGGGETQYF
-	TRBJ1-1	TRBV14	CASSNYQGAEAFF
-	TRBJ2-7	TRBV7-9	CASSLVPVGRLEQYF
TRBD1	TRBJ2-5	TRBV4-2	CASSLETGAGGETQYF
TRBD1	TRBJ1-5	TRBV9	CASSFRDRPNQPQHF
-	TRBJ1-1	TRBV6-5	CASSLQGLNTEAFF
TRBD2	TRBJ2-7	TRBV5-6	CASRPAGGDEQYF
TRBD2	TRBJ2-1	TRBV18	CASSPRTSGRSSYNEQFF
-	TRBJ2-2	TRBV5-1	CASSLAARDPANTGELFF
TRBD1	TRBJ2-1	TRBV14	CASSQTRGRGNLDNEQFF
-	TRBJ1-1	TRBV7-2	CASSPDGSNTEAFF
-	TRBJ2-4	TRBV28	CASISPLAKNIQYF
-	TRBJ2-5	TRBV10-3	CAISESELGRETQYF
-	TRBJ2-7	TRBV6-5	CASSYSTGYYEQYF
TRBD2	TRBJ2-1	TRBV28	CASSLWGGEQFF
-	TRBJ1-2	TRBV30	CAWSVDLRGYTF
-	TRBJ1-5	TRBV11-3	CASSLARAGGNQPQHF
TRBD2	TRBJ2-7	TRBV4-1	CASSQEGIAGHYEQYF
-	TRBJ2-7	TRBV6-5	CASSYSGRGVSEQYF
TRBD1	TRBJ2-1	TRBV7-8	CASSLAAGTGDNEQFF
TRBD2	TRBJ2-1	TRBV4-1	CASSQDAGVAGVNEQFF
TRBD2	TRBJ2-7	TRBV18	CASSPRRSGSGEQYF
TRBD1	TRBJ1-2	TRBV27	CASSTRQGSHYGYTF
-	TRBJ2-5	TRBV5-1	CASSLFAGSLKETQYF
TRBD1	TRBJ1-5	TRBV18	CASSPAGGLNQPQHF
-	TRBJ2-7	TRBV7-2	CASSLEGSSYEQYF
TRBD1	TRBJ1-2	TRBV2	CASRFRQGGYGYTF
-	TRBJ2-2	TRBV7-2	CASSFHQLATGELFF
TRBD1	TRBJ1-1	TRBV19	CASSITTGVTEAFF
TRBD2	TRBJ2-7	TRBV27	CASSPGLVLTRRPPDEQYF
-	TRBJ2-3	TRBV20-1	CSAARTDTQYF
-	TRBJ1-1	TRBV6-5	CASAPTANTEAFF
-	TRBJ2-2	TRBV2	CASSYSTGELFF
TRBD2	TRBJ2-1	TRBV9	CASSVGSGRAHEQFF
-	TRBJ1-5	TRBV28	CASSPPGQPQHF
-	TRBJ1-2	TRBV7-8	CASSPAFPGGYTF
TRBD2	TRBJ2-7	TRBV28	CASSPLTSGRVQFEQYF
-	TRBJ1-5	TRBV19	CATSGTFNSNQPQHF
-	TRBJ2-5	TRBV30	CAWSFKETQYF